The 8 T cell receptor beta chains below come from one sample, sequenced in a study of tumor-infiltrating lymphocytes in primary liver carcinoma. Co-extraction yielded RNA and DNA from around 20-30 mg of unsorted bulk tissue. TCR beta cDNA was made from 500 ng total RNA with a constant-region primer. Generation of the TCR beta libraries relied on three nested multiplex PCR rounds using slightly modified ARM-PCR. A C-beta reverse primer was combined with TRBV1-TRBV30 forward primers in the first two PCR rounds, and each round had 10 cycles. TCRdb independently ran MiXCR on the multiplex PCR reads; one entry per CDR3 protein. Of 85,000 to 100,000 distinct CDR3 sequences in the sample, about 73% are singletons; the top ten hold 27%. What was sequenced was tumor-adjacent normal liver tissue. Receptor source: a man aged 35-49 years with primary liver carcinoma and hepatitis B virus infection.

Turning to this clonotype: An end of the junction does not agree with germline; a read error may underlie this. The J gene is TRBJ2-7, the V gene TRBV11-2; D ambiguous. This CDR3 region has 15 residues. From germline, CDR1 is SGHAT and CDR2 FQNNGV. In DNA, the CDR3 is TGTACCAGCAGCCTCGGCGGAACTATACCCTACGAGCAGTACTTC. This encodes CTSSLGGTIPYEQYF. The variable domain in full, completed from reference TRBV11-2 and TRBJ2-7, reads EAGVAQSPRYKIIEKRQSVAFWCNPISGHATLYWYQQILGQGPKLLIQFQNNGVVDDSQLPKDRFSAERLKGVDSTLKIQPAKLEDSAVYLCTSSLGGTIPYEQYFGPGTRLTVT.

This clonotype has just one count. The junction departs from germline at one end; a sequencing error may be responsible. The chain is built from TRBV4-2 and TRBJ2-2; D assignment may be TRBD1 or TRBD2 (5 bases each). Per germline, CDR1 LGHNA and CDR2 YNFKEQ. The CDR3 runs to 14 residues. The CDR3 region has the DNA TGTGCCAGTAGCCCGGCAGAGAACACCGGGGACCTGTTTTTT. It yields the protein CASSPAENTGDLFF.

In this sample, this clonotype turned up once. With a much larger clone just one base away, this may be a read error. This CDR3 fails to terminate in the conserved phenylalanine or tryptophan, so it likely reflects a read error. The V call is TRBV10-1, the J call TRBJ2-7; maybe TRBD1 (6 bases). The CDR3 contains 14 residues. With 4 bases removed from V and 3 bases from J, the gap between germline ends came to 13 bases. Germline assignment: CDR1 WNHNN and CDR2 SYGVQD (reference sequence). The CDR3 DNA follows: TGCGCCAGCAGTGCCCAGGACAGTTTCTACGAGCAGTACCTC. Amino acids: CASSAQDSFYEQYL.

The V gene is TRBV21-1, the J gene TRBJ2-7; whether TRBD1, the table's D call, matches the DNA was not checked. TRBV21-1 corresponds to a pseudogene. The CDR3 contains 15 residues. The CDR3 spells CARTLPGGTSYEQYF. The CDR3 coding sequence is TGTGCCAGGACCTTACCTGGGGGCACGTCATACGAGCAGTACTTC.

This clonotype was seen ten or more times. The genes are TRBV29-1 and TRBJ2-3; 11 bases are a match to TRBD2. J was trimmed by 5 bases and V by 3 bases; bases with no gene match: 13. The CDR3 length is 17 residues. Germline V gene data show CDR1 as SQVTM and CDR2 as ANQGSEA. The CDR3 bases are TGCAGCGTTGACAATCTAGCGGGAGGTGGGGGGGGAGATACGCAGTATTTT. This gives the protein CSVDNLAGGGGGDTQYF.

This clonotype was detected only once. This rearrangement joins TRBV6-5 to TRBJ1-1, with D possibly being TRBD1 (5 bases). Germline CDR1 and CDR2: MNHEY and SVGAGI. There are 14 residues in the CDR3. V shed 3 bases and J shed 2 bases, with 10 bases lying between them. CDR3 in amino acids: CASSYSGTNTEAFF. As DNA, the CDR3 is TGTGCCAGCAGTTATTCAGGGACTAACACTGAAGCTTTCTTT.

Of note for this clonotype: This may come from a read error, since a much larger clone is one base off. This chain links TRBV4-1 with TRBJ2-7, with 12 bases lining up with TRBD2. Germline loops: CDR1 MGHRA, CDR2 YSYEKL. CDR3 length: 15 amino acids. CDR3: CTSSPTSGSSYEQYF. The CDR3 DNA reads TGCACCAGCAGCCCGACTAGCGGGAGCTCCTACGAGCAGTACTTC.

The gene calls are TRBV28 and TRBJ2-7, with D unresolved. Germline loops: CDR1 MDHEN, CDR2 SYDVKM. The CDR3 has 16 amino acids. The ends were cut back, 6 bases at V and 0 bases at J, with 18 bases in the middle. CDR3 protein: CASSAASGGRSYEQYF. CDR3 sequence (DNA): TGTGCCAGCAGCGCTGCCTCCGGCGGACGCTCCTACGAGCAGTACTTC.